This TCR beta chain was documented in a study of T-cell reconstitution after alpha-beta-depleted transplantation in children. This clonotype was counted at least ten times. Its cognate antigen is unknown. After removal of 1 base from V and 5 bases from J, the junction contained 4 bases not matched to a gene. The CDR3 consists of 14 residues. The germline gives CDR1 SGHRS, CDR2 YFSETQ. Using unique molecular identifiers, the investigators prepared the TCRbeta library. TCRdb ran MiXCR on the PCR reads and lists one entry per CDR3 protein. The sample includes just over 200,000 distinct CDR3 sequences, 7.5% to 9.5% seen only once; the top ten take 35% to 40%. Findings and caveats of the study: By about two months after transplant, alpha-beta T cells reportedly arose from several hundred graft clones that had expanded. T-cell counts and diversity were attributed mostly to newly produced T cells one year after transplant.

The sequenced sample was PBMCs, mostly from graft donor cells, obtained 360 days after TCRalphabeta/CD19-depleted stem cell transplant. The V gene is TRBV5-1, the J gene TRBJ2-3; 7 bases are shared with TRBD1. The receptor's source is a male patient aged 2 to 10 who had a stem cell transplant for acute myeloid leukemia, so the T cells may come from the graft donor. The CDR3 DNA reads TGCGCCAGCAGCTTGATAGGGGGCCGAGATACGCAGTATTTT. Its translation: CASSLIGGRDTQYF.